This T cell receptor (beta chain) was identified during a study of control samples from healthy donors and cancer patients. CDR3 length: 12 amino acids. Germline V lookup: CDR1 ENHRY, CDR2 SYGVKD. Trimming took 8 bases from V and 7 from J; bases not matched to a gene: 6. The data were produced by immunoSEQ multiplex PCR, yet TCRdb's version contains in-frame clones alone and is incomplete. This sample yields fewer than 250,000 clones, of which about nine tenths are seen a single time; roughly 1.9% belongs to the top ten. This receptor was identified in a man younger than 40 in good health. The chain has TRBV10-3 and TRBJ2-7, with 9 positions matching TRBD1. The sequenced material came from blood. The CDR3 sequence is CAIGGTGSEQYF. Here the CDR3 DNA reads TGTGCCATCGGCGGGACAGGGTCTGAGCAGTACTTC.